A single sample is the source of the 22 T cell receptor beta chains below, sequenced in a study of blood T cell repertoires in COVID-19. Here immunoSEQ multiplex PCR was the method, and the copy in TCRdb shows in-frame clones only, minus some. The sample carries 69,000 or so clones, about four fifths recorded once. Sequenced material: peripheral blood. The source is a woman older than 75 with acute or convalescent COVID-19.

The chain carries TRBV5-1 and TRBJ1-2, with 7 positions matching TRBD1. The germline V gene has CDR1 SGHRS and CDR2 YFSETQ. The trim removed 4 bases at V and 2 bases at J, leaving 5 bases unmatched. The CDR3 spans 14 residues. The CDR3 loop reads CASSRQTGNYGYTF. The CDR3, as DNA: TGCGCCAGCAGCAGGCAGACAGGGAACTATGGCTACACCTTC.

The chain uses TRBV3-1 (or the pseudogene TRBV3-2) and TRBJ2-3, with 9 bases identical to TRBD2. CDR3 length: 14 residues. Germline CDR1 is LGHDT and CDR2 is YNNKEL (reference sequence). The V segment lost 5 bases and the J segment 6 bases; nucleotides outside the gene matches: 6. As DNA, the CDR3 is TGTGCCAGCAGCTCAAGCGGGGGGAGGGATACGCAGTATTTT. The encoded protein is CASSSSGGRDTQYF.

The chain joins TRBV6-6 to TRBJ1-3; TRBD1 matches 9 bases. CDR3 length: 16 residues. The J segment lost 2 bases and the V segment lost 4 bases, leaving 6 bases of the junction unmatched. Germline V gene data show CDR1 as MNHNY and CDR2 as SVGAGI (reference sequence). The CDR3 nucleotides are TGTGCCAGCAGTTGGACAGGGGAGACGACTGGAAACACCATATATTTT. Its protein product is CASSWTGETTGNTIYF.

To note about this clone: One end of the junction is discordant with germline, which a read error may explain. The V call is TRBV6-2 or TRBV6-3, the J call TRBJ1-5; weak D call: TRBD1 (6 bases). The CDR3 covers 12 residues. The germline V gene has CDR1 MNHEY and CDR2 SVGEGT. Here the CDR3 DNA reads TGTGCCAGCAGTTACTTCCGGGACACCCGGTATTTT. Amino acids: CASSYFRDTRYF.

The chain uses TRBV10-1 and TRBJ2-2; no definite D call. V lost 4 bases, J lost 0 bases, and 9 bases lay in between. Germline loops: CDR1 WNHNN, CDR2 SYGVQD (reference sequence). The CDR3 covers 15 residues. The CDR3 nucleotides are TGCGCCAGCAGTGCACACCACACGAACACCGGGGAGCTGTTTTTT. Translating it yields CASSAHHTNTGELFF.

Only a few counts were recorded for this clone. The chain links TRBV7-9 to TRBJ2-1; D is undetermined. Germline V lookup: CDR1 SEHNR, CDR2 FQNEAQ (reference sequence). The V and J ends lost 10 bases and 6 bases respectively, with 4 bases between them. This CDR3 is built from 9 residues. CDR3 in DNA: TGTGCCATCTCCAATGAGCAGTTCTTC. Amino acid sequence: CAISNEQFF.

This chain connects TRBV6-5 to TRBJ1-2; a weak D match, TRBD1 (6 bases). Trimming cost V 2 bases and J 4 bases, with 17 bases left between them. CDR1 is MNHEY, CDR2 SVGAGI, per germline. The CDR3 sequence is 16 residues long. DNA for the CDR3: TGTGCCAGCAGTTACGCGGCGGGGGCGCACAGCTATGGCTACACCTTC. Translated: CASSYAAGAHSYGYTF.

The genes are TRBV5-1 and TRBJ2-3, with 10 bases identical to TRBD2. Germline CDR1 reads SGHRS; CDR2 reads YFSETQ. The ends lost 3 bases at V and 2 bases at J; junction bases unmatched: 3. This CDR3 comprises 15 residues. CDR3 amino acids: CASSSSGGHTDTQYF. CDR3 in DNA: TGCGCCAGCAGCTCTAGCGGGGGCCACACAGATACGCAGTATTTT.

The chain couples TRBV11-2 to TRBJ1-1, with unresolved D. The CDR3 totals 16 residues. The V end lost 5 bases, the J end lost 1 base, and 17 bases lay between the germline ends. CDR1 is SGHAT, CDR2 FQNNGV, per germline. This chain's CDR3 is CASSPGHAVTNTEAFF. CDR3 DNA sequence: TGTGCCAGCAGCCCCGGTCACGCGGTCACGAACACTGAAGCTTTCTTT.

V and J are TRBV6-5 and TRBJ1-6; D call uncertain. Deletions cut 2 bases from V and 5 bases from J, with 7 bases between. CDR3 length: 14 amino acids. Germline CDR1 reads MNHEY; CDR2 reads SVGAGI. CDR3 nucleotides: TGTGCCAGCAGTTACCTCCTAGATAATTCACCCCTCCACTTT. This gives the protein CASSYLLDNSPLHF.

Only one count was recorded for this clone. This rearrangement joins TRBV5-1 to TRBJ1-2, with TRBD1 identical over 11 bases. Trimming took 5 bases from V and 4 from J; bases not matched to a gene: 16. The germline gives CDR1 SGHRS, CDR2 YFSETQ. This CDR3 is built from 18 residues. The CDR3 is CASRLTGTGGSLGYGYTF. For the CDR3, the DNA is TGCGCCAGCAGACTGACCGGGACAGGGGGATCTCTAGGCTATGGCTACACCTTC.

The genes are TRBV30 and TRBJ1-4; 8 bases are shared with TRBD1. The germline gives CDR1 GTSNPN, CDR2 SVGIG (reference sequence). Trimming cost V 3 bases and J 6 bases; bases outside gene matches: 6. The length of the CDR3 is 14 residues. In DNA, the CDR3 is TGTGCCTGGAGACTACAGGGGGAGTATGAAAAACTGTTTTTT. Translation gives CAWRLQGEYEKLFF.

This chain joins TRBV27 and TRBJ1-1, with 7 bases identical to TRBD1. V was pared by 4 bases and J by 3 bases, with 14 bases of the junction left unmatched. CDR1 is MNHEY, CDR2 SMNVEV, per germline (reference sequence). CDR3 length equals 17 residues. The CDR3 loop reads CASSSLGTVQVDTEAFF. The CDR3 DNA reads TGTGCCAGCAGTTCCTTAGGGACAGTGCAGGTGGACACTGAAGCTTTCTTT.

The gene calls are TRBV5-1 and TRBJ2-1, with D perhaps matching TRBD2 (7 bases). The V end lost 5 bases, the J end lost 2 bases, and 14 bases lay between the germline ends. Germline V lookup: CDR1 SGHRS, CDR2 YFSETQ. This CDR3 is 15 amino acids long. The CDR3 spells CASRLGGAAYNEQFF. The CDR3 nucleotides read TGCGCCAGCAGACTGGGGGGGGCCGCCTACAATGAGCAGTTCTTC.

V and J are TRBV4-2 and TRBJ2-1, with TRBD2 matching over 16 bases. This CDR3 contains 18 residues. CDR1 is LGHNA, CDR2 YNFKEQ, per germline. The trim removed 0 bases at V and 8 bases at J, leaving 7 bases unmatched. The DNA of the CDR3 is TGTGCCAGCAGCCAAGAAGAGGGGACTAGCGGGGGGGCCGATGAGCAGTTCTTC. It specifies CASSQEEGTSGGADEQFF.

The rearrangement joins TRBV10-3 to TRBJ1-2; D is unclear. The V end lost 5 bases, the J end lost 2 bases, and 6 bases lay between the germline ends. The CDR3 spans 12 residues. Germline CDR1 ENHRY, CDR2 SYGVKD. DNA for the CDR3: TGTGCCATCAGTAATCTAAACTATGGCTACACCTTC. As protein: CAISNLNYGYTF.

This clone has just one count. CDR3 nucleotide sequence: TGCAGTGCTAGTAAGGGGAGGGACACTGAAGCTTTCTTT. Encoded protein: CSASKGRDTEAFF. This chain joins TRBV20-1 and TRBJ1-1; D may be TRBD1 (5 bases). The CDR3 contains 13 residues. Trimming shortened V by 3 bases and J by 3 bases, and 11 bases separated the two germline ends. Germline V CDR1 and CDR2: DFQATT, SNEGSKA (reference sequence).

The CDR3 region is CASSQVGLGQYF. In DNA, the CDR3 is TGTGCCAGCAGCCAGGTGGGGCTAGGGCAGTACTTC. The chain recombines TRBV12-3 or TRBV12-4 with TRBJ2-7; D is possibly TRBD1 (5 bases). The CDR3 extends over 12 amino acids. V dropped 6 bases and J dropped 9 bases, with 15 bases sitting between them.

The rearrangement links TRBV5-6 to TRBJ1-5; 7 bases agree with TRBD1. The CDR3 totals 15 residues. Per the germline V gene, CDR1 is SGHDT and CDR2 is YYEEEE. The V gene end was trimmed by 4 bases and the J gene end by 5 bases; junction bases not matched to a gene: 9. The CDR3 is CASSRAGRGDQPQHF. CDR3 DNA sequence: TGTGCCAGCAGCCGGGCTGGCAGGGGGGATCAGCCCCAGCATTTT.

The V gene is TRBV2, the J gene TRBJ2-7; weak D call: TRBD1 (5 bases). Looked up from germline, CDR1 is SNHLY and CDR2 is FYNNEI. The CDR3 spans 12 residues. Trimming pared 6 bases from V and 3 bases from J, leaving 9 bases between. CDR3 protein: CASREDIYEQYF. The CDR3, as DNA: TGTGCCAGCAGAGAGGACATCTACGAGCAGTACTTC.

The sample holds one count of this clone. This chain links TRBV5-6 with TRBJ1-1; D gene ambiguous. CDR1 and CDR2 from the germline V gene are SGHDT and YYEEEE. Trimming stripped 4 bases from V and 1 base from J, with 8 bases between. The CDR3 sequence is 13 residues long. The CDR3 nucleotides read TGTGCCAGCAGCGAGGTTACGAACACTGAAGCTTTCTTT. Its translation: CASSEVTNTEAFF.

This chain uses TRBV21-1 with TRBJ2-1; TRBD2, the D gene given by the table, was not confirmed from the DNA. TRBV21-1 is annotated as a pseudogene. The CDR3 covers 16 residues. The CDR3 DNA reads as TGTGCCAGCAGCAAAGGAGGAGCTAAGATCTACAATGAGCAGTTCTTC. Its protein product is CASSKGGAKIYNEQFF.